The 5 T cell receptor beta chains listed next were all sequenced from one sample in a study of blood T cell repertoires in COVID-19. Using immunoSEQ multiplex PCR, the repertoire was profiled, and TCRdb retains in-frame clones only, with some absent. Seen here are around 57,000 clones, 85% to 95% observed once, and the top ten hold around 3.9%. The sequencing input was peripheral blood. These receptor sequences come from a man aged 50 to 60 with acute or convalescent COVID-19.

The chain recombines TRBV5-4 with TRBJ2-5, with 8 bases aligning to TRBD2. CDR3 length: 14 residues. J was trimmed by 1 base and V by 3 bases; bases with no gene match: 2. Germline values: CDR1 SGHNT, CDR2 YYREEE (reference sequence). In nucleotides, the CDR3 is TGTGCCAGCAGCTCAGGACTAGCCCAAGAGACCCAGTACTTC. Residues: CASSSGLAQETQYF.

This chain connects TRBV19 to TRBJ2-1; weak D call: TRBD2 (6 bases). CDR3 length: 13 amino acids. Germline V gives CDR1 LNHDA, CDR2 SQIVND (reference sequence). Trimming pared 10 bases from V and 6 bases from J, leaving 16 bases between. CDR3 protein: CATGTGGSNEQFF. The CDR3 nucleotides read TGTGCCACCGGGACTGGGGGTTCCAATGAGCAGTTCTTC.

This clone has a single count. The chain uses TRBV9 and TRBJ2-3; D is possibly TRBD1 (5 bases). The CDR3 has 16 residues. V was trimmed by 2 bases and J by 0 bases, leaving 13 bases between them. Germline lookup yields CDR1 SGDLS and CDR2 YYNGEE. The CDR3: CASSVGQLGSTDTQYF. The CDR3 region has the DNA TGTGCCAGCAGCGTTGGACAATTGGGTAGCACAGATACGCAGTATTTT.

The V and J genes are TRBV19 and TRBJ1-1; 9 positions agree with TRBD1. The CDR3 totals 15 residues. The germline V gene has CDR1 LNHDA and CDR2 SQIVND (reference sequence). Trimming took 6 bases from V and 3 from J; bases not matched to a gene: 8. The CDR3 is CASSKGTGYYTEAFF. CDR3 DNA sequence: TGTGCCAGTAGCAAGGGGACAGGGTATTACACTGAAGCTTTCTTT.

The genes are TRBV30 and TRBJ1-6; tentative D call: TRBD1 (5 bases). V shed 3 bases and J shed 10 bases, with 16 bases lying between them. Germline V gene lookup returns CDR1 GTSNPN and CDR2 SVGIG (reference sequence). This CDR3 region has 14 residues. The CDR3 region has the DNA TGTGCCTGGAGACCGGGACGGAGGGACTCACCCCTCCACTTT. Its translation: CAWRPGRRDSPLHF. Complete variable domain (other parts from reference TRBV30 and TRBJ1-6): SQTIHQWPATLVQPVGSPLSLECTVEGTSNPNLYWYRQAAGRGLQLLFYSVGIGQISSEVPQNLSASRPQDRQFILSSKKLLLSDSGFYLCAWRPGRRDSPLHFGNGTRLTVT.